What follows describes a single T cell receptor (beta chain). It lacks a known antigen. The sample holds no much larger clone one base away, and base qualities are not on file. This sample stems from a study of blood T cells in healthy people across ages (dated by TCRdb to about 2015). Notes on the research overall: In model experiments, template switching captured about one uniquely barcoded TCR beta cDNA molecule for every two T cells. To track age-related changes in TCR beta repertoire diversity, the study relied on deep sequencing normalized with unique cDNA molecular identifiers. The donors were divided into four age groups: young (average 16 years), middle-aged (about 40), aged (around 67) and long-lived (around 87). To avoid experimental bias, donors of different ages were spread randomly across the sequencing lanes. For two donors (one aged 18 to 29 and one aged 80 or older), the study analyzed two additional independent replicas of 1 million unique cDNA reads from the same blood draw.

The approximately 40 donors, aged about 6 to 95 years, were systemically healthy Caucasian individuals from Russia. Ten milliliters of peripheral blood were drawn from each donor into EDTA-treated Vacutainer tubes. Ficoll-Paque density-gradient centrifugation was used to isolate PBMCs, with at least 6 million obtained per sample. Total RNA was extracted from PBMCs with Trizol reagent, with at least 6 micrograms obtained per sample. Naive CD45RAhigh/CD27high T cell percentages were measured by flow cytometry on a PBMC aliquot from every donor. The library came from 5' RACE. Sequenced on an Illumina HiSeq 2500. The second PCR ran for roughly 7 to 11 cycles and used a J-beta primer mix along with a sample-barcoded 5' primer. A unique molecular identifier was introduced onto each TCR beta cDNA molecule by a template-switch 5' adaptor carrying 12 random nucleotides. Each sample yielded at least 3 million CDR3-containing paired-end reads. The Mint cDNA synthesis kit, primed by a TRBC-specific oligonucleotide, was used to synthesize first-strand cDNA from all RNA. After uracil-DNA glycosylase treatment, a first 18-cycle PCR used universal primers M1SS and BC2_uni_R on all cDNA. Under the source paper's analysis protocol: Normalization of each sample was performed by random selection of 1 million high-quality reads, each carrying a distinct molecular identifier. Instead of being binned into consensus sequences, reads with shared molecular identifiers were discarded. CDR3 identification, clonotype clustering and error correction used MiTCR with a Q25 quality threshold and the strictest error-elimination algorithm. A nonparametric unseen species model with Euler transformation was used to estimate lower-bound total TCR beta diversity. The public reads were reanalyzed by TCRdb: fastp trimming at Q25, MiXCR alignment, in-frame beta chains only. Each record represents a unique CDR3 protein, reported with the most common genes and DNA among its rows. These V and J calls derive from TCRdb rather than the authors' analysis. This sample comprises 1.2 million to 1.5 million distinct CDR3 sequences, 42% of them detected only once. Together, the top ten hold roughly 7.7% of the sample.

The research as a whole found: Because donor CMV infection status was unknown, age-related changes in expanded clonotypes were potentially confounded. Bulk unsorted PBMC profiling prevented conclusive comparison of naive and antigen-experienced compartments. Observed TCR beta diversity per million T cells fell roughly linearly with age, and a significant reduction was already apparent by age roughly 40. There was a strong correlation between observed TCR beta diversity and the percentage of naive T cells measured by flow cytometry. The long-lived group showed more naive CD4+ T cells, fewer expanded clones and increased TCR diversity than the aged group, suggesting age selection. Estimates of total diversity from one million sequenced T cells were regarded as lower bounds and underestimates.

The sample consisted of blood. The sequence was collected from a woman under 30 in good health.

This receptor carries the CDR3 CASSLAPAAGGSYEQYF. The sequence in DNA is TGCGCCAGCAGCTTGGCTCCGGCGGCGGGAGGATCCTACGAGCAGTACTTC. The rearranged chain carries TRBV5-1 and TRBJ2-7, and 8 bases in between align with TRBD2. Trimming accounts for 0 bases at V and 1 base at J, while the number of junction bases matched to no gene is 9. CDR1 and CDR2 (SGHRS, YFSETQ) derive from the germline V gene. Measured from the cysteine to the phenylalanine, the CDR3 is 17 residues long. Only the CDR3 portion is preserved as DNA: 51 bases, with reading frame beginning at the first base.